These T cell receptor beta chains were read from a single sample in a study of cytomegalovirus exposure and HLA in healthy donors. The table came from immunoSEQ multiplex PCR; TCRdb's copy has only in-frame clones and leaves some out. Of 95,000 to 100,000 clones in the sample, less than 80% were seen once. Input material: PBMCs. The receptors stem from a man in his forties in good health and CMV-seronegative. Both conserved end residues are part of each CDR3. The order of the fields is J gene, clone size, D gene, V gene, CDR3 DNA, CDR3 protein. The D gene is left open where the match is weak. A row's size may be missing; if present it is once, few, many or a size class.

J: TRBJ1-2
size: -
D: -
V: TRBV7-9
DNA: TGTGCCAGCAGCTTAGTGGGCATCGGCCATGGCTACACCTTC
CDR3: CASSLVGIGHGYTF

J: TRBJ1-1
size: -
D: -
V: TRBV5-1
DNA: TGCGCCAGCAGCTTGGTTGGAGTCATGAACACTGAAGCTTTCTTT
CDR3: CASSLVGVMNTEAFF

J: TRBJ1-2
size: -
D: -
V: TRBV10-3
DNA: TGTGCCTCCGGGGCGGGGATGGACTATGGCTACACCTTC
CDR3: CASGAGMDYGYTF

J: TRBJ2-2
size: few
D: TRBD2
V: TRBV6-6
DNA: TGTGCCAGCAGTATAGCGGGGGGCTGGGACACCGGGGAGCTGTTTTTT
CDR3: CASSIAGGWDTGELFF

J: TRBJ1-2
size: -
D: -
V: TRBV12-5
DNA: TGTGCTAGTGGTTTGTCTGGGGTTCTAGGGGTAGGTATCTATGGCTACACCTTC
CDR3: CASGLSGVLGVGIYGYTF

J: TRBJ1-5
size: -
D: TRBD1
V: TRBV10-3
DNA: TGTGCCATCAGCGGGACAGGGCCAAGTCAGCCCCAGCATTTT
CDR3: CAISGTGPSQPQHF

J: TRBJ2-5
size: -
D: -
V: TRBV18
DNA: TGTGCCAGCTCACCTCAAGATGGGGGCTGGGAGACCCAGTACTTC
CDR3: CASSPQDGGWETQYF

J: TRBJ2-1
size: -
D: TRBD1
V: TRBV11-2
DNA: TGTGCCAGCAGCCGGCCGGGGACAGCTGAGCAGTTCTTC
CDR3: CASSRPGTAEQFF

J: TRBJ2-7
size: -
D: -
V: TRBV6-6
DNA: TGTGCCAGCAGTCCCCGAGGGACAAGCGAGCAGTACTTC
CDR3: CASSPRGTSEQYF

J: TRBJ2-5
size: -
D: TRBD1
V: TRBV18
DNA: TGTGCCAGCTCACCAAGTAAAGGACAGGGGCCAGAGACCCAGTACTTC
CDR3: CASSPSKGQGPETQYF

J: TRBJ1-5
size: -
D: -
V: TRBV27
DNA: TGTGCCAGCAGTTTTGGCTCTAGCAATCAGCCCCAGCATTTT
CDR3: CASSFGSSNQPQHF

J: TRBJ1-3
size: -
D: -
V: TRBV9
DNA: TGTGCCAGCAGCGTAGAAGGAGGGAGAGACACCATATATTTT
CDR3: CASSVEGGRDTIYF

J: TRBJ2-6
size: -
D: TRBD1
V: TRBV27
DNA: TGTGCCAGCAGTGGGGACAGGGGGCTTACTGGGGCCAACGTCCTGACTTTC
CDR3: CASSGDRGLTGANVLTF

J: TRBJ1-1
size: -
D: TRBD1
V: TRBV7-8
DNA: TGTGCCAGCAGCTTCGACCCCGGACAGGGGGATACTGAAGCTTTCTTT
CDR3: CASSFDPGQGDTEAFF

J: TRBJ1-5
size: once
D: -
V: TRBV19
DNA: TGTGCCATCGAGGCGGGTAGCAATCAGCCCCAGCATTTT
CDR3: CAIEAGSNQPQHF

J: TRBJ2-2
size: -
D: -
V: TRBV9
DNA: TGTGCCAGCAGCGTAGACTACACCGGGGAGCTGTTTTTT
CDR3: CASSVDYTGELFF

J: TRBJ2-1
size: -
D: -
V: TRBV10-1
DNA: TGCGCCACTCCGAGCAGGGAGGACAATGAGCAGTTCTTC
CDR3: CATPSREDNEQFF

J: TRBJ1-4
size: -
D: TRBD1
V: TRBV6-1
DNA: TGTGCCAGCAGTGTCGGAGCGACAGGGATTAATGAAAAACTGTTTTTT
CDR3: CASSVGATGINEKLFF

J: TRBJ2-7
size: -
D: -
V: TRBV28
DNA: TGTGCCAGCAGTTTATCATCAGGGGCCTTCTACGAGCAGTACTTC
CDR3: CASSLSSGAFYEQYF

J: TRBJ1-4
size: -
D: TRBD1
V: TRBV27
DNA: TGTGCCAGCAGTGAAAAACCGGGACAGGGGGTTGAAAAACTGTTTTTT
CDR3: CASSEKPGQGVEKLFF

J: TRBJ2-5
size: -
D: TRBD1
V: TRBV19
DNA: TGTGCCAGTTCCTCAGGGGGAGCAGAGACCCAGTACTTC
CDR3: CASSSGGAETQYF

J: TRBJ2-1
size: -
D: -
V: TRBV19
DNA: TGTGCCAGTAGTCCTAACAGGGGGAGGGGGATTGGTGAGCAGTTCTTC
CDR3: CASSPNRGRGIGEQFF

J: TRBJ2-5
size: few
D: TRBD2
V: TRBV7-3
DNA: TGTGCCAGCAGCCCAGGACTAGCGGGCCGACAAGAGACCCAGTACTTC
CDR3: CASSPGLAGRQETQYF

J: TRBJ2-6
size: -
D: -
V: TRBV7-8
DNA: TGTGCCAGCAGCTTATTTTCGCTATCTGGGGCCAACGTCCTGACTTTC
CDR3: CASSLFSLSGANVLTF

J: TRBJ2-7
size: -
D: -
V: TRBV30
DNA: TGTGCCTGGAGTGTATGGACAGGCCGGTTGGGGGGCGAGCAGTACTTC
CDR3: CAWSVWTGRLGGEQYF

J: TRBJ2-5
size: -
D: TRBD2
V: TRBV2
DNA: TGTGCCAGCAGTGAAGCGCTTGAGACTAGCGGCTGGGAGACCCAGTACTTC
CDR3: CASSEALETSGWETQYF

J: TRBJ1-1
size: -
D: TRBD1
V: TRBV20-1
DNA: TGCAGTGCTACGGGACAGAATGAAGCTTTCTTT
CDR3: CSATGQNEAFF

J: TRBJ2-5
size: -
D: TRBD1
V: TRBV28
DNA: TGTGCCACCGGGACAGGAATGTACCAAGAGACCCAGTACTTC
CDR3: CATGTGMYQETQYF

J: TRBJ1-2
size: -
D: -
V: TRBV7-2
DNA: TGTGCCAGCAGCTTCTCCAGGAACTATGGCTACACCTTC
CDR3: CASSFSRNYGYTF

J: TRBJ1-5
size: -
D: -
V: TRBV5-5
DNA: TGTGCCAGCAGCACCCGCCCCGAGGACAGTCATCAGCCCCAGCATTTT
CDR3: CASSTRPEDSHQPQHF

J: TRBJ2-7
size: -
D: -
V: TRBV11-3
DNA: TGTGCCAGCAGCCCAGGGGACGGCGCCGTCTACGAGCAGTACTTC
CDR3: CASSPGDGAVYEQYF

J: TRBJ1-2
size: few
D: -
V: TRBV9
DNA: TGTGCCAGCAGGCGGAGTCCGGACTATGGCTACACCTTC
CDR3: CASRRSPDYGYTF

J: TRBJ2-7
size: -
D: -
V: TRBV7-9
DNA: TGTGCCAGCAGCGGAGATGGGGCCCTGGGCGAGCAGTACTTC
CDR3: CASSGDGALGEQYF

J: TRBJ2-7
size: -
D: TRBD1
V: TRBV6-1
DNA: TGTGCCACAGACCCCGGACAGGGGAGATACGAGCAGTACTTC
CDR3: CATDPGQGRYEQYF

J: TRBJ1-1
size: -
D: -
V: TRBV14
DNA: TGTGCCAGCAGCCAAGGCCCGGGACACATGAACACTGAAGCTTTCTTT
CDR3: CASSQGPGHMNTEAFF

J: TRBJ1-1
size: -
D: -
V: TRBV29-1
DNA: TGCAGCGTTGAAGGCGCAGGGAGGGCTGAAGCTTTCTTT
CDR3: CSVEGAGRAEAFF

J: TRBJ1-1
size: few
D: -
V: TRBV4-3
DNA: TGCGCCAGCAGCAACCGGGACTCTGTTTTCTTT
CDR3: CASSNRDSVFF

J: TRBJ2-7
size: -
D: -
V: TRBV11-3
DNA: TGTGCCAGCGGCAAAGGGGATTCCTACGAGCAGTACTTC
CDR3: CASGKGDSYEQYF